These T cell receptor beta chains were read from a single sample in a study of Ad26.COV2.S vaccination and SARS-CoV-2 variants. Assay used: immunoSEQ multiplex PCR; TCRdb lists only in-frame clones, some missing. The table lists about 400,000 clones, roughly four fifths of them singletons. The starting material was peripheral blood, obtained in a trial of Ad26.COV2.S vaccine versus placebo. These TCRs come from a person between 18 and 60 years old who received the Ad26.COV2.S COVID-19 vaccine or a placebo. The CDR3 runs from the conserved cysteine through the conserved F or W. D genes are given only for firm matches. Not every row has a clone size; where given, it reads once, few, many or a size class.

cdr3_aa	cdr3_nt	clone_size	d_call	cdr3_length	v_call	j_call
CASSLFEGPGDEQYF	TGTGCCAGCAGCCTCTTCGAGGGGCCCGGGGACGAGCAGTACTTC	-	-	15	TRBV7-6	TRBJ2-7
CASSKTSGGPRKQFF	TGTGCCAGTAGCAAGACTAGCGGGGGGCCAAGAAAACAGTTCTTC	-	TRBD2	15	TRBV19	TRBJ2-1
CASSERGTYNEQFF	TGCGCCAGCAGTGAACGGGGAACCTACAATGAGCAGTTCTTC	few	-	14	TRBV10-1	TRBJ2-1
CASSRIAGEDTQYF	TGCGCCAGCAGTAGGATAGCGGGAGAAGATACGCAGTATTTT	-	TRBD2	14	TRBV5-1	TRBJ2-3
CASSASSGRSTDTQYF	TGTGCCAGCAGTGCATCCAGCGGGAGAAGCACAGATACGCAGTATTTT	-	TRBD2	16	TRBV27	TRBJ2-3
CASSFTGTRGNEQFF	TGTGCCAGCAGCTTCACGGGGACTAGGGGGAATGAGCAGTTCTTC	-	TRBD2	15	TRBV7-9	TRBJ2-1
CASSLSTDTQYF	TGTGCCAGCAGTCTGAGCACAGATACGCAGTATTTT	-	-	12	TRBV12-3/TRBV12-4	TRBJ2-3
CATSPGAEAFF	TGTGCCACCTCACCCGGGGCTGAAGCTTTCTTT	once	-	11	TRBV12-3/TRBV12-4	TRBJ1-1
CASSGWSSGYTF	TGTGCCAGCAGCGGGTGGAGTAGTGGCTACACCTTC	-	-	12	TRBV5-4	TRBJ1-2
CASSIGGQRLDIQYF	TGTGCCAGTAGTATAGGGGGACAGAGGTTAGACATTCAGTACTTC	-	TRBD1	15	TRBV19	TRBJ2-4
CATSDAHRNEQFF	TGTGCCACCAGTGATGCCCATCGAAATGAGCAGTTCTTC	once	-	13	TRBV24-1	TRBJ2-1
CASSDRDRLSGNTIYF	TGTGCCAGCAGTGACCGGGACAGGCTCTCTGGAAACACCATATATTTT	once	TRBD1	16	TRBV25-1	TRBJ1-3
CASSPSTRGETQYF	TGTGCCAGCAGTCCCTCGACGCGAGGGGAGACCCAGTACTTC	-	-	14	TRBV27	TRBJ2-5
CASSQESYNQPQHF	TGTGCCAGCAGCCAAGAAAGCTACAATCAGCCCCAGCATTTT	few	-	14	TRBV4-2	TRBJ1-5
CAWSKLGPAYEQYF	TGTGCCTGGAGTAAGCTGGGTCCGGCCTACGAGCAGTACTTC	few	-	14	TRBV30	TRBJ2-7
CASSSLVGEQFF	TGTGCCAGCAGCTCGTTGGTAGGTGAGCAGTTCTTC	-	-	12	TRBV7-9	TRBJ2-1
CASSPRGGGVADTQYF	TGCGCCAGCAGCCCCAGAGGGGGCGGGGTCGCAGATACGCAGTATTTT	once	-	16	TRBV4-3	TRBJ2-3
CASSLTGFMYEQYF	TGTGCCAGCAGCTTAACAGGGTTCATGTACGAGCAGTACTTC	-	-	14	TRBV11-2	TRBJ2-7
CASSLPQSTDTQYF	TGTGCCAGCAGTCTACCTCAGAGCACAGATACGCAGTATTTT	-	-	14	TRBV7-9	TRBJ2-3
CASSLGAGTNYGYTF	TGTGCCAGCAGCTTAGGGGCGGGAACTAACTATGGCTACACCTTC	-	-	15	TRBV7-9	TRBJ1-2
CASSSRAAVAKNIQYF	TGTGCCAGCAGCTCCCGAGCGGCTGTAGCCAAAAACATTCAGTACTTC	-	-	16	TRBV11-1	TRBJ2-4
CASSSHRDRSYEQYF	TGTGCCAGCAGTTCCCACCGGGACCGCTCCTACGAGCAGTACTTC	-	-	15	TRBV6-6	TRBJ2-7
CASSYLHRYLYEQYF	TGTGCCAGCAGTTACCTCCACAGGTATCTCTACGAGCAGTACTTC	-	-	15	TRBV6-5	TRBJ2-7
CASSYSMSSPLHF	TGTGCCAGCAGTTACTCGATGAGTTCACCCCTCCACTTT	few	-	13	TRBV6-5	TRBJ1-6
CASSWGGYEQYF	TGTGCCAGCAGTTGGGGAGGCTACGAGCAGTACTTC	-	-	12	TRBV12-3/TRBV12-4	TRBJ2-7
CASSLVPGQGDGYTF	TGCGCCAGCAGCTTGGTACCGGGGCAGGGGGATGGCTACACCTTC	-	TRBD1	15	TRBV5-1	TRBJ1-2
CASSPGGAQETQYF	TGTGCCAGCAGCCCTGGGGGGGCTCAAGAGACCCAGTACTTC	few	-	14	TRBV7-2	TRBJ2-5
CATRDLKGDEQFF	TGTGCGACCCGGGATCTCAAGGGGGATGAGCAGTTCTTC	-	-	13	TRBV19	TRBJ2-1
CASSRDLQSYEQYF	TGTGCCAGCAGCCGGGACTTGCAATCCTACGAGCAGTACTTC	-	-	14	TRBV6-5	TRBJ2-7
CASSQGPTGRETQYF	TGCGCCAGCAGCCAAGGTCCGACAGGGAGGGAGACCCAGTACTTC	-	-	15	TRBV4-3	TRBJ2-5
CASGLAKGKDTEAFF	TGTGCTAGTGGTTTGGCAAAGGGAAAGGACACTGAAGCTTTCTTT	-	-	15	TRBV12-5	TRBJ1-1
CASRKRDSGQPQHF	TGTGCCAGCAGAAAGAGGGATAGCGGTCAGCCCCAGCATTTT	-	-	14	TRBV21-1	TRBJ1-5
CASNRQGANTGELFF	TGTGCCAGCAATCGGCAGGGCGCGAACACCGGGGAGCTGTTTTTT	once	-	15	TRBV6-5	TRBJ2-2
CASRTSEAQETQYF	TGTGCCAGCAGAACTAGCGAGGCACAAGAGACCCAGTACTTC	-	TRBD2	14	TRBV2	TRBJ2-5
CASSQAYRVNYGYTF	TGTGCCAGCAGCCAAGCCTACAGGGTCAACTATGGCTACACCTTC	-	-	15	TRBV3-1/TRBV3-2	TRBJ1-2
CASSQVSGNQPQHF	TGCGCCAGCAGCCAAGTATCCGGGAATCAGCCCCAGCATTTT	few	-	14	TRBV4-1	TRBJ1-5
CASSQGNSDTQYF	TGTGCCAGCAGCCAAGGTAACTCAGATACGCAGTATTTT	-	-	13	TRBV3-1/TRBV3-2	TRBJ2-3
CAWSVGGWVSGQMRGGWQFF	TGTGCCTGGAGTGTAGGGGGCTGGGTGAGCGGCCAAATGAGGGGCGGATGGCAGTTCTTC	-	TRBD1	20	TRBV30	TRBJ2-1
CASSGGRGYLSTDTQYF	TGTGCCAGCAGTGGGGGGCGGGGCTACCTTAGCACAGATACGCAGTATTTT	-	-	17	TRBV2	TRBJ2-3
CASSLTNEQFF	TGTGCCAGCAGCCTTACCAATGAGCAGTTCTTC	-	-	11	TRBV11-2	TRBJ2-1
CASSLRHGNSPLHF	TGTGCCAGCAGTCTCCGACACGGTAATTCACCCCTCCACTTT	-	-	14	TRBV6-6	TRBJ1-6
CASSPDVSSPGDGYTF	TGTGCCAGCTCACCCGATGTTAGTTCCCCGGGAGATGGCTACACCTTC	-	-	16	TRBV18	TRBJ1-2
CASSLWEDDTDTQYF	TGCGCCAGCAGCTTGTGGGAGGACGACACAGATACGCAGTATTTT	once	-	15	TRBV5-1	TRBJ2-3
CASSGREETQYF	TGTGCCAGCAGCGGGCGGGAAGAGACCCAGTACTTC	few	-	12	TRBV27	TRBJ2-5
CASSLALGVWGTDTQYF	TGTGCCAGCAGCTTAGCGCTGGGAGTTTGGGGCACAGATACGCAGTATTTT	-	-	17	TRBV7-9	TRBJ2-3
CASSGLNEQYF	TGTGCCAGCAGTGGCCTCAACGAGCAGTACTTC	-	-	11	TRBV12-3/TRBV12-4	TRBJ2-7
CASSRQETQYF	TGTGCCAGCAGCCGACAAGAGACCCAGTACTTC	-	-	11	TRBV7-9	TRBJ2-5
CASSSKTSGSTYEQYF	TGTGCCAGCAGTTCCAAAACTAGCGGGAGCACCTACGAGCAGTACTTC	-	TRBD2	16	TRBV6-6	TRBJ2-7
CASSFFRTGFNTIYF	TGTGCCAGCAGCTTTTTCAGGACGGGCTTTAACACCATATATTTT	-	-	15	TRBV11-2	TRBJ1-3
CASNRIPDEQFF	TGTGCCAGCAACAGGATTCCCGATGAGCAGTTCTTC	few	-	12	TRBV2	TRBJ2-1
CASSPRAMFHNEQFF	TGTGCCAGCAGTCCCCGGGCTATGTTCCACAATGAGCAGTTCTTC	-	-	15	TRBV28	TRBJ2-1
CASSPAPSGGTNEKLFF	TGCGCCAGCAGCCCGGCCCCGAGTGGCGGCACTAATGAAAAACTGTTTTTT	-	-	17	TRBV4-1	TRBJ1-4